What follows describes a single T cell receptor beta chain. The antigen is unknown. The data are from a study of T cell responses to AZD1222 COVID-19 vaccine. Study information: Recipients boosted at about 4 weeks or about 12 weeks are pooled.

Germline lookup yields CDR1 MGHRA and CDR2 YSYEKL. This CDR3 is built from 16 residues. V lost 3 bases, J lost 14 bases, and 17 bases stayed unmatched. Produced via immunoSEQ multiplex PCR; TCRdb's table is partial and in-frame only. The sample has under 200,000 clones, just over 90% seen once; the top ten hold 1.5%. General study results and limits: Clonal diversity was possibly underestimated; the donors were predominantly white British and more often female. Spike was spanned by vaccine-associated CD4 TCRs, with dominance at 160-218 and 743-854.

The sequence came from an adult in good health. This rearrangement joins TRBV4-1 to TRBJ1-4; 8 positions match TRBD1. The input for sequencing was peripheral blood, taken on day 0 of AZD1222 vaccination. CDR3 residues: CASSHAGTGIMKRLFF. As DNA, the CDR3 is TGCGCCAGCAGCCACGCCGGGACAGGTATAATGAAAAGGCTGTTTTTT.